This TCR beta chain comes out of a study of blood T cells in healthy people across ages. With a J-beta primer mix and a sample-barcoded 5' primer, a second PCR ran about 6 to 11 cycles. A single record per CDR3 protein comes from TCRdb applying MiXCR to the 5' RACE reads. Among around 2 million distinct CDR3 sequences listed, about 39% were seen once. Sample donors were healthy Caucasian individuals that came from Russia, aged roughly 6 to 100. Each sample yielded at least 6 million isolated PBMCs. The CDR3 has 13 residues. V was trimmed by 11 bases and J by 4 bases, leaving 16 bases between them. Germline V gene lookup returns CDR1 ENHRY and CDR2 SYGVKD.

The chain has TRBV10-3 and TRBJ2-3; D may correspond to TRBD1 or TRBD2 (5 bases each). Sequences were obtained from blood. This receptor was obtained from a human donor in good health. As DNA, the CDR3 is TGTGCCGGGAAGGGACCGGGCGCAGATACGCAGTATTTT. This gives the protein CAGKGPGADTQYF.